This T cell receptor (beta chain) comes out of a study of blood T cell repertoires in COVID-19. Across the whole study: The United States, Italy and Spain supplied acute and convalescent COVID-19 samples.

The germline gives CDR1 LGHDT, CDR2 YNNKEL (reference sequence). V lost 3 bases to trimming and J lost 3 bases, with 8 bases between them. This CDR3 region has 13 residues. In the authors' workflow: Scientists estimated how many nucleated cells there were by amplifying reference gene primers. Sequencing was performed with immunoSEQ multiplex PCR; in TCRdb, only in-frame clones are kept and a portion is missing. The DNA gave D and trimming, while V, J and clone size come from that table. The table has 88,000 or so clones, around 75% seen once. The material sequenced was peripheral blood. The clonotype comes from a human donor in a cohort sampled during active COVID-19. The chain has TRBV3-1 (or the pseudogene TRBV3-2) and TRBJ1-1; no clear D. The CDR3 is CASSHEGYTEAFF. In nucleotides, the CDR3 is TGTGCCAGCAGCCACGAGGGATACACTGAAGCTTTCTTT.